This TCR beta chain was captured in a study of beta chain features in type 1 diabetes. Study-wide findings and caveats: Shorter TCRB CDR3s, moderately but significantly so, marked every one of the four CD4+ subsets in Type 1 diabetes patients. Fewer junction insertions and more nucleotide deletions appeared in type 1 diabetes patients.

This clone was detected a few times. Its antigen is unknown. Averaging around 120 mL, one heparinised blood draw came from each individual donor. Sequenced material consisted of expressed TCRB transcripts (all of the isolated RNA was reverse transcribed). Using immunoSEQ multiplex PCR, the repertoire was profiled, and TCRdb retains in-frame clones only, with some absent. The table lists nearly 700,000 clones, about an eighth of them singletons, with roughly 0.022% in the top ten. The clonotype was recovered from a man aged 18-30 years with type 1 diabetes. The sequencing sample was made of naive CD4+ T cells from blood.

The CDR3 coding sequence is TGTGCCAGCAGTGAACAAGACAGGGGGAATGAGCAGTTCTTC. It translates to CASSEQDRGNEQFF. The chain uses TRBV25-1 and TRBJ2-1; 9 positions match TRBD1. The length of the CDR3 is 14 residues. Germline V gene data show CDR1 as MGHDK and CDR2 as SYGVNS. The junction had 3 bases not matched to a gene; V was cut back by 2 bases and J by 7 bases.